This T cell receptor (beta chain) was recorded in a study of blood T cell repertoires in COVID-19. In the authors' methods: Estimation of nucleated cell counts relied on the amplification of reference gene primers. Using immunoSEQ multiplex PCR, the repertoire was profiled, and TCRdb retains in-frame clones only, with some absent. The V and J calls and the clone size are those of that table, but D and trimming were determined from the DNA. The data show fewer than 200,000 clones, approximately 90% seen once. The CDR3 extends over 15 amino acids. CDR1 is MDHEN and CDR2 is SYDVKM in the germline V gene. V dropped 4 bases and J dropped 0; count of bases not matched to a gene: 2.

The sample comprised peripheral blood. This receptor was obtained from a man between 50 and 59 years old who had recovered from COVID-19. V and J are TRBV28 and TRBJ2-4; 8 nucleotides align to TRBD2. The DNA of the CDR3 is TGTGCCAGCAGTTCGGCGGGGGGAGCCAAAAACATTCAGTACTTC. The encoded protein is CASSSAGGAKNIQYF.